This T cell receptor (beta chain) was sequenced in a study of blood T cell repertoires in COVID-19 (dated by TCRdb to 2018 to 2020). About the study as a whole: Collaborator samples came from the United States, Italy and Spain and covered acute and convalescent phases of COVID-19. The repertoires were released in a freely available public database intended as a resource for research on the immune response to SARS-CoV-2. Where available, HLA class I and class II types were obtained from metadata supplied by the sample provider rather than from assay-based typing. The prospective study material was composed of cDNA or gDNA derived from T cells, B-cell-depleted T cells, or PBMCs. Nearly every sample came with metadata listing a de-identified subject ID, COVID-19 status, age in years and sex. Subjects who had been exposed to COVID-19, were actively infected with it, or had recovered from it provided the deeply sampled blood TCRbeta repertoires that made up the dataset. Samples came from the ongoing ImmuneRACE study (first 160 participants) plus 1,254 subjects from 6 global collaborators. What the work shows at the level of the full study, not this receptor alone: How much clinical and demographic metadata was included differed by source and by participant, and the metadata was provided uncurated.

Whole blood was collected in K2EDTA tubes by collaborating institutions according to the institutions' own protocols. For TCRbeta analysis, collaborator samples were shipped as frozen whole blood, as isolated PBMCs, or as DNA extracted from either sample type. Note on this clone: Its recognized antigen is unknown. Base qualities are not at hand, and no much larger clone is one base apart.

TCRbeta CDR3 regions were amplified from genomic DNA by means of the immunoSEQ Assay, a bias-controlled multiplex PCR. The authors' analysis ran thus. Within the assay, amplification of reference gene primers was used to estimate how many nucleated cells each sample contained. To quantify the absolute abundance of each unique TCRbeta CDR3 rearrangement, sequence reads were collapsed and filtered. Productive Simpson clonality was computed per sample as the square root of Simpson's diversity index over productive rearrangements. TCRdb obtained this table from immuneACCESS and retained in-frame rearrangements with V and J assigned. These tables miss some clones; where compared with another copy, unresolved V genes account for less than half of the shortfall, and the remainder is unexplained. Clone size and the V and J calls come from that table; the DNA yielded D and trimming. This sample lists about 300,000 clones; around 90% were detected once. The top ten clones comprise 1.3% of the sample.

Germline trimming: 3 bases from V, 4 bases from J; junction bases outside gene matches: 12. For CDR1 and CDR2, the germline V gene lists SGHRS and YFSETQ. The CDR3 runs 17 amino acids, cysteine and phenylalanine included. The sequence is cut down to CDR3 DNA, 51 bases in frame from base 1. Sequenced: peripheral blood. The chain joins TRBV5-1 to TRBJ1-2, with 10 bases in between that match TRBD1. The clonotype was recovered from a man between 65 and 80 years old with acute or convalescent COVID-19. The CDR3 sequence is CASSSVVPGQGSYGYTF. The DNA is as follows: TGCGCCAGCAGCTCCGTAGTGCCGGGACAGGGGTCCTATGGCTACACCTTC.